The rows below give T cell receptor beta chains drawn from one sample of a study of human T cells and chemical hapten exposure. TCRdb re-derived calls from the RACE reads in MiXCR, one entry per CDR3 protein. The data show about 110,000 distinct CDR3 sequences, with roughly an eighth seen just once and around 1.6% held by the top ten. The specimen was whole blood, collected in connection with sensitization to the hapten diphenylcyclopropenone (DPC). These receptors were obtained from a woman in her fifties or sixties with alopecia areata. Some clones in this sample may be carry-over from other donors' samples. The CDR3 runs from the conserved cysteine through the conserved F or W. D genes are given only for firm matches.

V: TRBV19; D: .; J: TRBJ2-5; CDR3: CASSGGQQETQYF
V: TRBV6-2/TRBV6-3; D: .; J: TRBJ1-5; CDR3: CAGSYIRDNQPQHF
V: TRBV18; D: .; J: TRBJ1-4; CDR3: CASSTAWNEKLFF
V: TRBV7-2; D: .; J: TRBJ1-2; CDR3: CASSFEGPNYGYTF
V: TRBV29-1; D: TRBD1; J: TRBJ2-2; CDR3: CSVGQGVTGELFF
V: TRBV7-2; D: .; J: TRBJ1-5; CDR3: CASSAKKGSQPQHF
V: TRBV6-7; D: .; J: TRBJ2-7; CDR3: CASSQARGGNAPEQYF
V: TRBV7-9; D: .; J: TRBJ2-3; CDR3: CASSLDGGVWTQYF
V: TRBV6-1; D: TRBD1; J: TRBJ1-1; CDR3: CASRTEQGFSTEAFF
V: TRBV10-3; D: .; J: TRBJ1-1; CDR3: CATWGGDMNTEAFF
V: TRBV7-8; D: TRBD2; J: TRBJ2-3; CDR3: CASSLNRRGGQAPSTDTQYF
V: TRBV29-1; D: .; J: TRBJ1-2; CDR3: CSVRTATDTF
V: TRBV28; D: TRBD2; J: TRBJ2-3; CDR3: CASSLPPSAGVSDTQYF
V: TRBV12-3/TRBV12-4; D: TRBD2; J: TRBJ2-3; CDR3: CASSLASGSYTDTQYF
V: TRBV9; D: .; J: TRBJ1-5; CDR3: CASSVGAGGNQPQHF
V: TRBV3-1; D: .; J: TRBJ1-2; CDR3: CASSQGRSRVLGYGYTF
V: TRBV27; D: .; J: TRBJ1-1; CDR3: CASSTVNTEAFF
V: TRBV28; D: .; J: TRBJ2-7; CDR3: CASSLGGAGYEQYF
V: TRBV11-2; D: .; J: TRBJ2-1; CDR3: CASSLGAGASFF
V: TRBV7-9; D: TRBD1; J: TRBJ2-2; CDR3: CASATGATGELFF
V: TRBV7-2; D: TRBD2; J: TRBJ2-3; CDR3: CASSQTAGADTQYF
V: TRBV28; D: TRBD2; J: TRBJ2-7; CDR3: CASSYSGSEQYF
V: TRBV3-1; D: .; J: TRBJ1-5; CDR3: CASSQSGSSTQHF
V: TRBV6-6; D: TRBD2; J: TRBJ2-5; CDR3: CASSYPFRGGGRETQYF
V: TRBV28; D: TRBD2; J: TRBJ2-3; CDR3: CASRSQGGGTDTQYF
V: TRBV6-5; D: .; J: TRBJ2-1; CDR3: CASRSAVGNEQFF
V: TRBV7-2; D: TRBD1; J: TRBJ2-5; CDR3: CASRDRFQETQYF
V: TRBV18; D: .; J: TRBJ1-1; CDR3: CASSPTLNTEAFF
V: TRBV5-6; D: .; J: TRBJ1-1; CDR3: CASSLGTALEAFF
V: TRBV28; D: TRBD1; J: TRBJ1-4; CDR3: CASRLTRGREKLFF
V: TRBV12-3/TRBV12-4; D: TRBD2; J: TRBJ2-3; CDR3: CASSLGLAGGPWSDTQYF
V: TRBV3-1; D: .; J: TRBJ2-3; CDR3: CASSLELAGTDTQYF
V: TRBV11-2; D: .; J: TRBJ2-1; CDR3: CASSHGVDEQFF
V: TRBV3-1; D: TRBD1; J: TRBJ1-3; CDR3: CASSVRQGRTGNTIYF
V: TRBV2; D: .; J: TRBJ1-6; CDR3: CASIGPFSQSLRGSPLHF
V: TRBV7-2; D: .; J: TRBJ1-5; CDR3: CASSLDGGSNQPQHF
V: TRBV11-3; D: .; J: TRBJ2-1; CDR3: CASSLDRGAHNEQFF
V: TRBV28; D: .; J: TRBJ2-3; CDR3: CASSRASRTQYF